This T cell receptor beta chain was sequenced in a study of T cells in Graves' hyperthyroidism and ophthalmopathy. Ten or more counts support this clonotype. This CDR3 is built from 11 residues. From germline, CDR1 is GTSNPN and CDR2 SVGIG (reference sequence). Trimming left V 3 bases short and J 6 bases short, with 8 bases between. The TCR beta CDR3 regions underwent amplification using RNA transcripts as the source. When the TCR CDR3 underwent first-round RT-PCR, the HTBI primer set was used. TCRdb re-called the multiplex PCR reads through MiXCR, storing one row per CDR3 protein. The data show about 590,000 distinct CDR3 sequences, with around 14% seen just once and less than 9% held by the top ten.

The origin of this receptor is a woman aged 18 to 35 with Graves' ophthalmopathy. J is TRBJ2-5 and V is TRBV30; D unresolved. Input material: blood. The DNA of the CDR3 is TGTGCCTGGAGGAACATAAAGACCCAGTACTTC. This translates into CAWRNIKTQYF.